Following are 19 T cell receptor beta chains from one sample sequenced in a study of response to subunit inactivated influenza vaccine. TCRdb recomputed calls from the RT-PCR reads with MiXCR, one row per CDR3 protein. This table holds about 570,000 distinct CDR3 sequences, 10% to 12% found once. These data also featured in a second study, about T cells expressing NK-cell markers. That work adds: Production of TCR beta cDNA relied on 5'RACE template switching with UMIs.

This specimen consisted of PBMCs from blood, obtained on the day of vaccination. The receptors come from a man aged 50 to 60 who received an inactivated influenza vaccine.

There are a few counts of this clonotype. The genes are TRBV3-1 and TRBJ1-2; no definite D call. The CDR3 covers 18 residues. Germline loops: CDR1 LGHDT, CDR2 YNNKEL (reference sequence). Trimming shortened V by 5 bases and J by 4 bases, and 26 bases separated the two germline ends. The CDR3 reads CASSSLNDPQAIFYGYTF. The CDR3 DNA reads as TGTGCCAGCAGCTCGTTGAATGACCCTCAGGCGATATTCTATGGCTACACCTTC.

This clonotype was counted at least ten times. The chain joins TRBV12-3 or TRBV12-4 to TRBJ2-7; 9 bases are shared with TRBD1. The CDR3 loop spans 23 amino acids. After removal of 1 base from V and 0 bases from J, the junction contained 25 bases not matched to a gene. The CDR3 is CASSLGRRMFGTGPPRSSYEQYF. CDR3 sequence (DNA): TGTGCCAGCAGTTTAGGCCGACGAATGTTTGGGACAGGGCCACCAAGGAGCTCCTACGAGCAGTACTTC.

This chain's CDR3 is CAISDRDTQETQYF. The CDR3 nucleotides are TGTGCCATCAGTGACCGGGACACCCAAGAGACCCAGTACTTC. This chain uses TRBV10-3 with TRBJ2-5; D is perhaps TRBD1 (6 bases). V was clipped by 3 bases and J by 1 base, with 9 bases between them. Germline-derived CDR1 and CDR2 are ENHRY and SYGVKD. This CDR3 has 14 amino acids.

The chain links TRBV4-1 to TRBJ1-6; D is uncertain. The germline V gene encodes CDR1 MGHRA and CDR2 YSYEKL. Trimming pared 1 base from V and 7 bases from J, leaving 14 bases between. This CDR3 comprises 16 residues. CDR3 nucleotide sequence: TGCGCCAGCAGCCAAGTTTCAGGAGGAGGAAATTCACCCCTCCACTTT. As protein: CASSQVSGGGNSPLHF.

The gene calls are TRBV5-5 and TRBJ2-7, with a tentative D call TRBD2 (5 bases). V lost 1 base and J 2 bases, leaving 10 bases between the germline ends. Per germline, CDR1 SGHKS and CDR2 YYEKEE (reference sequence). This CDR3 contains 14 residues. CDR3 region: CASSLPGLAYEQYF. The CDR3 bases are TGTGCCAGCAGCTTGCCTGGACTGGCCTACGAGCAGTACTTC.

This clonotype was counted between two and nine times. The rearrangement joins TRBV29-1 to TRBJ2-7, with 12 bases identical to TRBD1. The J segment lost 6 bases and the V segment lost 5 bases, leaving 8 bases of the junction unmatched. Germline loops: CDR1 SQVTM, CDR2 ANQGSEA. This CDR3 is built from 14 residues. Here the CDR3 DNA reads TGCAGCGTTTTGGACCGGGACAGGGGGCTCGAGCAGTACTTC. Protein product: CSVLDRDRGLEQYF.

The chain joins TRBV14 to TRBJ2-1, with 11 bases lining up with TRBD2. There are 19 residues in the CDR3. In germline, CDR1 is SGHDN, CDR2 FVKESK. Trimming at V came to 0 bases and at J to 2 bases, leaving 9 bases not matched to a gene. The CDR3 bases are TGTGCCAGCAGCCAAGAGGGGGCCTATAGCGGGAGGGCCTACAATGAGCAGTTCTTC. It yields the protein CASSQEGAYSGRAYNEQFF.

This clonotype was counted at least ten times. This rearrangement joins TRBV6-2 or TRBV6-3 to TRBJ1-4, with 7 nucleotides matching TRBD1. V was clipped by 6 bases and J by 0 bases; unmatched bases: 4. Germline CDR1 MNHEY, CDR2 SVGEGT. The CDR3 has 15 residues. CDR3 sequence: CASSRDSATNEKLFF. CDR3 coding DNA: TGTGCCAGCAGCAGGGACAGCGCAACTAATGAAAAACTGTTTTTT.

V gene TRBV30 combines with J gene TRBJ2-1; D unclear. V dropped 2 bases and J dropped 8 bases, with 19 bases sitting between them. CDR1 and CDR2 from the germline V gene are GTSNPN and SVGIG (reference sequence). This CDR3 contains 15 residues. CDR3 in amino acids: CAWSRPPADVYEQFF. The CDR3 bases are TGTGCCTGGAGTCGACCTCCGGCAGACGTCTATGAGCAGTTCTTC. Using reference TRBV30 and TRBJ2-1 for the parts outside the CDR3, the full variable domain is SQTIHQWPATLVQPVGSPLSLECTVEGTSNPNLYWYRQAAGRGLQLLFYSVGIGQISSEVPQNLSASRPQDRQFILSSKKLLLSDSGFYLCAWSRPPADVYEQFFGPGTRLTVL.

The chain couples TRBV29-1 to TRBJ1-4; tentatively, D is TRBD1 (5 bases). This CDR3 comprises 13 residues. Germline loops: CDR1 SQVTM, CDR2 ANQGSEA. Trimming cost V 6 bases and J 14 bases, with 22 bases left between them. CDR3 bases: TGCAGCGTCGCGAACCGGCAGGCAGGGAGGCTGTTTTTT. Amino acids: CSVANRQAGRLFF.

This clonotype was seen more than once but under ten times. V gene TRBV29-1 combines with J gene TRBJ1-4, with 8 bases aligning to TRBD1. The CDR3 spans 17 residues. J was trimmed by 7 bases and V by 4 bases; bases with no gene match: 17. Looked up from germline, CDR1 is SQVTM and CDR2 is ANQGSEA. The CDR3, as DNA: TGCAGCGTTGGGGAAAGGATGACAGGGGCGATCGCTGAAAAACTGTTTTTT. Its translation is CSVGERMTGAIAEKLFF.

This clonotype has at least ten counts. The genes are TRBV12-3 or TRBV12-4 and TRBJ2-1; TRBD2 matches 10 bases. The length of the CDR3 is 14 residues. V shed 8 bases and J 7 bases; nucleotides not matched to a gene: 8. The CDR3 spells CASGQRGGRNEQFF. CDR3 in DNA: TGTGCCAGCGGCCAGCGGGGGGGCAGGAATGAGCAGTTCTTC.

This clonotype was recorded a few times. The chain is built from TRBV12-3 or TRBV12-4 and TRBJ2-3; TRBD2 is a possible D gene (6 bases). This CDR3 comprises 15 residues. With 7 bases removed from V and 0 bases from J, the gap between germline ends came to 14 bases. The CDR3 loop reads CASTGGVTSTDTQYF. DNA for the CDR3: TGTGCCAGCACCGGCGGGGTTACTAGCACAGATACGCAGTATTTT.

The chain uses TRBV24-1 and TRBJ2-6; D call uncertain. CDR1 KGHDR and CDR2 SFDVKD come from the germline V gene. The CDR3 spans 16 residues. V lost 3 bases, J lost 2 bases, and 10 bases lay in between. The CDR3 here is CATSDDDITGANVLTF. CDR3 nucleotides: TGTGCCACCAGTGATGATGACATTACTGGGGCCAACGTCCTGACTTTC.

This clonotype was seen only a few times. The chain carries TRBV6-2 or TRBV6-3 and TRBJ2-5, with 9 nucleotides matching TRBD2. Germline V lookup: CDR1 MNHEY, CDR2 SVGEGT. The V segment lost 2 bases and the J segment 2 bases; nucleotides outside the gene matches: 9. This CDR3 has 17 residues. CDR3 nucleotides: TGTGCCAGCAGTTACGGGTCCCATAGCGGGGGTCAAGAGACCCAGTACTTC. Residues: CASSYGSHSGGQETQYF.

The genes are TRBV9 and TRBJ2-5; possibly TRBD2 for D (7 bases). This CDR3 is built from 15 residues. V was shortened by 0 bases and J by 4 bases, with 13 bases between the two germline ends. Germline CDR1 and CDR2: SGDLS and YYNGEE. CDR3 protein: CASSVDGGRGETQYF. CDR3 DNA sequence: TGTGCCAGCAGCGTAGACGGGGGGCGCGGAGAGACCCAGTACTTC.

This clonotype has more than one count but fewer than ten. For the CDR3, the DNA is TGTGCCAGCAGTTTATCTCTGGACAGGGGCCCGAGCTCCTATAATTCACCCCTCCACTTT. Amino acid sequence: CASSLSLDRGPSSYNSPLHF. The chain links TRBV28 to TRBJ1-6, with 9 bases lining up with TRBD1. This CDR3 comprises 20 residues. Germline V gives CDR1 MDHEN, CDR2 SYDVKM. The junction had 10 bases not matched to a gene; V was cut back by 1 base and J by 0 bases.

The rearrangement joins TRBV29-1 to TRBJ2-3; 7 positions match TRBD1. V lost 2 bases to trimming and J lost 4 bases; unmatched junction nucleotides: 3. Germline CDR1 reads SQVTM; CDR2 reads ANQGSEA. The CDR3 is 13 residues long. The CDR3 sequence is CSVERQGPDTQYF. The CDR3 nucleotides are TGCAGCGTTGAAAGACAGGGCCCAGATACGCAGTATTTT.

As concerns this clonotype: The junction departs from germline at one end; a sequencing error may be responsible. The V and J genes are TRBV7-2 and TRBJ2-7, with 11 positions matching TRBD2. Germline-derived CDR1 and CDR2 are SGHTA and FQGNSA. The CDR3 spans 14 residues. CDR3: CASSLAGGQYEQYF. CDR3 nucleotides: TGTGCCAGCAGTTTAGCGGGAGGGCAATACGAGCAGTACTTC.